Listed below are T cell receptor beta chains from one sample, sequenced in a study of blood T cells in healthy people across ages. TCRdb reanalysed the 5' RACE reads using MiXCR and keeps one entry per CDR3 protein. This table holds hundreds of thousands of distinct CDR3 sequences, more than 20% found once. The sample consisted of blood. The receptors shown here come from a man in his sixties or seventies in good health. Both conserved end residues are part of each CDR3. A D gene is named only where the DNA matches it firmly.

d_gene,j_gene,v_gene,CDR3aa
TRBD1,TRBJ1-5,TRBV7-2,CASSPRQGTSNQPQHF
NA,TRBJ1-2,TRBV6-1,CASRKDTTYGYTF
TRBD2,TRBJ2-1,TRBV29-1,CSIISGRTYNEQFF
NA,TRBJ2-2,TRBV5-1,CASSLTLTGLLTGELFF
TRBD2,TRBJ2-4,TRBV4-1,CASSQVAGVRNIQYF
TRBD1,TRBJ1-2,TRBV15,CATSRDWGTGYGYTF
TRBD1,TRBJ2-7,TRBV7-9,CASSLGENRGDEQYF
NA,TRBJ1-2,TRBV12-5,CASGLVPDSSNYGYTF
TRBD1,TRBJ1-2,TRBV29-1,CSFEGQGEGYTF
TRBD2,TRBJ2-7,TRBV3-1,CASSQQILADSGEQYF
NA,TRBJ1-6,TRBV6-1,CASRRQARSSPLHF
TRBD1,TRBJ1-2,TRBV7-2,CASSLAGGGTGNYGYTF
NA,TRBJ1-2,TRBV29-1,CSVEGGKGYTF
NA,TRBJ2-5,TRBV18,CASSPPRSQETQHF
NA,TRBJ2-4,TRBV10-1,CASSGGVLNIQYF
NA,NA,TRBV7-9,CASSLAGRLGAEQYF
TRBD2,TRBJ2-3,TRBV27,CASRSGAITDTQYF
NA,TRBJ2-2,TRBV5-6,CASSWGTGELFF
NA,TRBJ2-3,TRBV28,CASRPPSLGLDTQYF
TRBD1,TRBJ1-1,TRBV5-1,CASSGRTGVSTEAFF
TRBD1,TRBJ1-5,TRBV6-2/TRBV6-3,CASNTGTGGGQPQHF
NA,TRBJ2-6,TRBV9,CASSAIRGLSGANVLTF